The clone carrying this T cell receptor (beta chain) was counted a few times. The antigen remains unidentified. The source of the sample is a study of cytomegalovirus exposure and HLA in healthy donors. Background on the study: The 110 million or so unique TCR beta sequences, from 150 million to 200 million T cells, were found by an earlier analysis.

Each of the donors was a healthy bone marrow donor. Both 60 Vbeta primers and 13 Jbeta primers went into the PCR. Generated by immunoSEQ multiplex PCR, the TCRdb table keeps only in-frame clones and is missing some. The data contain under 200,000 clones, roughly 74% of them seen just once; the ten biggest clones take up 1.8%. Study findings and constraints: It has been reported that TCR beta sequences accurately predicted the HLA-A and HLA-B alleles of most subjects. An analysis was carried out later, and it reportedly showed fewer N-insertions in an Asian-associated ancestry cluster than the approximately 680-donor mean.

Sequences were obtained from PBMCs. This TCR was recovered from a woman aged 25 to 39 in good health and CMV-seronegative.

The CDR3 sequence is CASSARLAGMSSYNEQFF. The CDR3 DNA is TGTGCCAGCAGCGCCAGACTAGCGGGTATGAGCTCCTACAATGAGCAGTTCTTC. The genes are TRBV9 and TRBJ2-1; 10 bases match TRBD2. CDR1 is SGDLS, CDR2 YYNGEE, per germline. The junction had 9 bases not matched to a gene; V was cut back by 3 bases and J by 0 bases. The CDR3 covers 18 residues.